This entry is about one T cell receptor (beta chain). Its antigen is unknown. Base quality data are lacking; no much larger clone is found one base away. Genomic DNA was isolated from the sorted cells so that the TCRbeta CDR3 region could be sequenced. The immunoSEQ Assay was used for sequencing of TCRbeta CDR3 regions. The immuneACCESS repertoire file appears here via TCRdb, limited to in-frame rearrangements. These files lack a portion of the clones; in checked studies, under half of the deficit traces to unresolved V genes, and the cause of the others is not known. For this sample the table gives about 80,000 clones, of which 80% to 90% were detected only once. The ten biggest clones cover 20% to 25% of the sample. The trial excluded patients who had a history of autoimmune disease or who were on systemic immunosuppression. Peripheral blood for TCR sequencing was drawn from every dose cohort at baseline, at cycle 4 day 1 and at cycle 7 day 1. The samples were drawn from a first-in-human, open-label, multicenter phase I dose-escalation trial of ivuxolimab. Adults with locally advanced or metastatic melanoma, renal cell carcinoma, hepatocellular carcinoma or head and neck squamous cell carcinoma were enrolled in the trial. Before TCR sequencing, CD4+ T cells and CD8+ T cells were sorted from peripheral blood as separate populations.

There are 18 amino acids in the CDR3, from cysteine to phenylalanine inclusive. Kept here is only the CDR3 DNA, which spans 54 bases and is read in frame from base 1. Looking up the germline V gene yields CDR1 SGHTA and CDR2 FQGNSA. V was cut back by 1 base and J by 2 bases, leaving a gap of 17 bases between them. The sample comes from a study of OX40 agonist ivuxolimab in advanced cancers. A note on the overall study: Ivuxolimab, which targeted the costimulatory receptor OX40 (CD134), was an agonistic, fully human IgG2 monoclonal antibody. In the dose-escalation cohort, 82.7% of patients were male, and the mean age was approximately 60 years, with a range of 23 to 79. Patients were allowed to have had prior anti-PD-1, anti-PD-L1 or anti-CTLA-4 therapy, and around 37% of the dose-escalation patients had previously received checkpoint inhibitors. Among the approximately 50 dose-escalation patients, roughly 20 had hepatocellular carcinoma, around 15 melanoma, 9 renal cell carcinoma and 9 head and neck cancer. Partial responses occurred in three dose-escalation patients, of whom one had hepatocellular carcinoma and two had cutaneous melanoma. Intravenous ivuxolimab was administered to patients every 2 weeks at six dose levels: 0.01, 0.1, 0.3, 1.5, 3 and 10 mg/kg. The paper describes the monotherapy dose-escalation part (N of about 52 patients) of the phase I trial of ivuxolimab. The point of sequencing TCRbeta in the periphery was to test whether ivuxolimab changed TCR sequence diversity and drove clonal T-cell expansion. Overall study outcomes, separate from this receptor: The antigen specificity of the peripheral T cells that underwent clonal expansion was not determined. After ivuxolimab, more expanded clones were found on average in CD8+ T cells than in CD4+ T cells. Low levels of normalized T-cell clonal expansion were also seen in some nonresponding patients. In the 0.1-3.0 mg/kg groups, partial responders had among the lowest normalized peripheral clonal expansion, particularly in CD8+ T cells. At doses of 0.1 to 3.0 mg/kg, clonal expansion of both CD4+ and CD8+ blood T cells was observed from baseline to week 6.

The TCR was taken from an adult with an advanced solid tumor such as melanoma, head and neck, liver or kidney cancer. This specimen was CD4+ or CD8+ T cells sorted from blood, taken in a trial of the OX40 agonist ivuxolimab. Recombination joined TRBV7-2 with TRBJ1-4, with TRBD1 tentatively as D gene (5 bases match). CDR3 protein: CASSLVGVRGATNEKLFF. The DNA is TGTGCCAGCAGCTTAGTTGGTGTTAGGGGCGCTACTAATGAAAAACTGTTTTTT.